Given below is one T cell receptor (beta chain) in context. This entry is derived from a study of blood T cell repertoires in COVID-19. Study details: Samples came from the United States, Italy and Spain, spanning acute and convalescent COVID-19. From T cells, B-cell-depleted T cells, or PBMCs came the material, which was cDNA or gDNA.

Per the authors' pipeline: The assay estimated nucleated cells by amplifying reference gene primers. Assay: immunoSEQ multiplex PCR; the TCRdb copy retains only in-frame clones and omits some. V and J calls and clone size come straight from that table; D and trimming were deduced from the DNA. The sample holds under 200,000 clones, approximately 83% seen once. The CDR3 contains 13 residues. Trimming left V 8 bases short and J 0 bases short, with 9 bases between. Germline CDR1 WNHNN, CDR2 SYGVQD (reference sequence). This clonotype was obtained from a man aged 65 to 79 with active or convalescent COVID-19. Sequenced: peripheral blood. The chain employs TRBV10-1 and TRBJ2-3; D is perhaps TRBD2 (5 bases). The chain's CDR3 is CASSRTSTDTQYF. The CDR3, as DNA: TGCGCCAGCTCCCGGACTAGCACAGATACGCAGTATTTT.